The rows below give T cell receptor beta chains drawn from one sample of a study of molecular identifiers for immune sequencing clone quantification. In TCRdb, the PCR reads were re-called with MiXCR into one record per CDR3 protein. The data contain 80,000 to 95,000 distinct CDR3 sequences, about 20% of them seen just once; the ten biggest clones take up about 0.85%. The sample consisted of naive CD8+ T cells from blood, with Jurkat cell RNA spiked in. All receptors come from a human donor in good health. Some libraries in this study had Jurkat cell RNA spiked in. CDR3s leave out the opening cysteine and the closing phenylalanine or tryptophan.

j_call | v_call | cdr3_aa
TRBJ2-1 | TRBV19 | ASSIYPGEGFNEQF
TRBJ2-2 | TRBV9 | ASSVGPSGGRLNTGELF
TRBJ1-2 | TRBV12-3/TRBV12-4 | ASSSGGYGYT
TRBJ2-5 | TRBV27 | ASSPRETSGIETQY
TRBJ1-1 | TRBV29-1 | SVETGNMNTEAF
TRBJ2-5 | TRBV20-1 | SARTGFDETQY
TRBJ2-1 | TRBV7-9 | ASSLARVIGEQF
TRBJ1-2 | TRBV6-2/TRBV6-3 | ASSSLKAVHGYT
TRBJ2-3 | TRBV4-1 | AGSQQQGRGGRVRDTQY
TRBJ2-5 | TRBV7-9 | ASSSGQGEETQY
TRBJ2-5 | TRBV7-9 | ASSLEVAVGQETQY
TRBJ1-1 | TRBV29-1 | SVGDILNTEAF
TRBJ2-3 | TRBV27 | ASSSKSRDTPTDTQY
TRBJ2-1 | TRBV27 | ASIADGISYNEQF
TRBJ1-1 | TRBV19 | ASSIGNTEAF
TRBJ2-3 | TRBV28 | ASSFVSTSTDTQY
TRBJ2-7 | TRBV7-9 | ASSLGTYEQY
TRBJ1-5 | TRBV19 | ATRDGPYSNQPQH
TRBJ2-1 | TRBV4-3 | ASSHFRDRDNEQF
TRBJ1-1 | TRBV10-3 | AISAGQGGTEAF
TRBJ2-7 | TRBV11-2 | ASSLGQGVREQY
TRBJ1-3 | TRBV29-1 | SARTGPGNTIY
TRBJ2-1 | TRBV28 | ASSGVPYNEQF
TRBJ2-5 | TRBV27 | ASTSVYQETQY
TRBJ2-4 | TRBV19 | ASSTLGRLGAKNIQY
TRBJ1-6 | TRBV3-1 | ASSQDRQTINSPLH